The 18 T cell receptor beta chains below all came from one sample that was sequenced in a study of T cell responses to AZD1222 COVID-19 vaccine. Generated by immunoSEQ multiplex PCR, the TCRdb table keeps only in-frame clones and is missing some. The sample has about 86,000 clones; 60% to 80% are singletons. Sequencing used peripheral blood, obtained on day 0 of AZD1222 vaccination. The receptors were sampled from an adult in good health.

The CDR3 is CASSARPGQGDNQPQHF. CDR3 DNA sequence: TGTGCCAGCAGTGCGCGACCGGGACAGGGAGACAATCAGCCCCAGCATTTT. This rearrangement joins TRBV28 to TRBJ1-5; TRBD1 agrees at 9 bases. Unmatched junction bases numbered 11, after V lost 5 bases and J lost 3 bases. Germline V gene data show CDR1 as MDHEN and CDR2 as SYDVKM. The CDR3 extends over 17 amino acids.

The chain links TRBV30 to TRBJ1-1; no clear D gene. The CDR3 covers 11 residues. The V end lost 5 bases, the J end lost 1 base, and 5 bases lay between the germline ends. Germline V CDR1 and CDR2: GTSNPN, SVGIG (reference sequence). In nucleotides, the CDR3 is TGTGCCTGGGCAGAGAACACTGAAGCTTTCTTT. Translating gives CAWAENTEAFF.

The chain combines TRBV28 with TRBJ2-7, with 7 bases matching TRBD1. The V segment lost 4 bases and the J segment 2 bases; nucleotides outside the gene matches: 2. The CDR3 totals 13 residues. Germline V gives CDR1 MDHEN, CDR2 SYDVKM. The CDR3 nucleotides are TGTGCCAGCAGTTGGGACAGAACCTACGAGCAGTACTTC. As protein: CASSWDRTYEQYF.

This chain uses TRBV6-5 with TRBJ2-7, with D possibly matching TRBD2 (5 bases). The CDR3 spans 15 residues. V lost 0 bases, J lost 2 bases, and 11 bases lay in between. CDR1 and CDR2 from the germline V gene are MNHEY and SVGAGI. The CDR3 coding sequence is TGTGCCAGCAGTTACTCCCGCTCGGGAACCTACGAGCAGTACTTC. Protein product: CASSYSRSGTYEQYF.

This clone occurred once. As DNA, the CDR3 is TGTGCCAGCAGTTACAATAGGGGCCACGATTCTTTCTTT. Its translation: CASSYNRGHDSFF. The gene calls are TRBV6-5 and TRBJ1-1, with TRBD1 as a possible D gene (5 bases). V was clipped by 2 bases and J by 12 bases, with 16 bases between them. The CDR3 length is 13 residues. Germline loops: CDR1 MNHEY, CDR2 SVGAGI.

The chain carries TRBV6-5 and TRBJ2-3, with a tentative D call TRBD1 (5 bases). CDR1 is MNHEY and CDR2 is SVGAGI in the germline V gene. CDR3 length: 12 amino acids. Deletions cut 6 bases from V and 3 bases from J, with 7 bases between. CDR3: CASSPGTDTQYF. CDR3 bases: TGTGCCAGCAGCCCAGGGACAGATACGCAGTATTTT.

This clone was counted only a few times. The chain employs TRBV7-2 and TRBJ2-7; no firm D call. The CDR3 runs to 15 residues. From germline, CDR1 is SGHTA and CDR2 FQGNSA. V lost 2 bases to trimming and J lost 5 bases, with 16 bases between them. Here the CDR3 reads CASSLYPPRKDEQYF. CDR3 in DNA: TGTGCCAGCAGCTTATATCCCCCCCGGAAGGACGAGCAGTACTTC.

This rearrangement joins TRBV5-6 to TRBJ1-4, with D hard to call. V gave up 1 base and J gave up 5 bases, with 6 bases separating them. The germline V gene encodes CDR1 SGHDT and CDR2 YYEEEE. The CDR3 is made up of 13 amino acids. Written as DNA, the CDR3 is TGTGCCAGCAGCTTGAGTTCGAATGAAAAACTGTTTTTT. It codes for CASSLSSNEKLFF. The full variable domain, in which reference TRBV5-6 and TRBJ1-4 provide the parts outside the CDR3, is DAGVTQSPTHLIKTRGQQVTLRCSPKSGHDTVSWYQQALGQGPQFIFQYYEEEERQRGNFPDRFSGHQFPNYSSELNVNALLLGDSALYLCASSLSSNEKLFFGSGTQLSVL.

The V and J genes are TRBV5-4 and TRBJ2-3; 12 bases align to TRBD2. With 2 bases clipped from V and 0 bases from J, the junction kept 4 bases outside the gene matches. Looked up from germline, CDR1 is SGHNT and CDR2 is YYREEE (reference sequence). This CDR3 spans 17 amino acids. CDR3 amino acids: CASSLGLAGTSTDTQYF. CDR3 nucleotides: TGTGCCAGCAGCTTAGGACTAGCGGGAACTAGCACAGATACGCAGTATTTT.

This chain joins TRBV6-2 or TRBV6-3 and TRBJ2-1; the match to TRBD2 covers 15 bases. V shed 4 bases and J 1 base; nucleotides not matched to a gene: 11. This CDR3 region has 20 residues. Germline V lookup: CDR1 MNHEY, CDR2 SVGEGT. The CDR3: CASSSRLGLAGGGSYNEQFF. The CDR3 nucleotides read TGTGCCAGCAGTTCGCGCTTGGGACTAGCGGGAGGTGGTTCCTACAATGAGCAGTTCTTC.

This clone was detected once. The junction departs from the called germline gene at one end, perhaps through a read error. The chain combines TRBV18 with TRBJ1-2; D is ambiguous. This CDR3 is 14 amino acids long. Per germline, CDR1 KGHSH and CDR2 LQKENI. The CDR3 coding sequence is TGTGCCAGCTTACCACCGGCTTCGAACTATGGCTACACCTTC. It translates to CASLPPASNYGYTF.

The gene calls are TRBV7-9 and TRBJ2-7; D call uncertain. This CDR3 comprises 14 residues. V was cut by 1 base and J by 2 bases, with 9 bases left in between. In germline, CDR1 is SEHNR, CDR2 FQNEAQ (reference sequence). CDR3: CASSLVQLPYEQYF. The CDR3 DNA sequence: TGTGCCAGCAGCTTAGTCCAGCTCCCCTACGAGCAGTACTTC.

The rearrangement links TRBV28 to TRBJ2-7; 8 nucleotides line up with TRBD2. This CDR3 region has 15 residues. The germline CDR1 and CDR2 sequences are MDHEN and SYDVKM. Trimming removed 2 bases from V and 4 bases from J; junction bases left unmatched: 7. CDR3 bases: TGTGCCAGCAGTTTAAGAGTAGCGGGAAGATACGAGCAGTACTTC. Protein product: CASSLRVAGRYEQYF. The full variable domain, completed using reference TRBV28 and TRBJ2-7, is DVKVTQSSRYLVKRTGEKVFLECVQDMDHENMFWYRQDPGLGLRLIYFSYDVKMKEKGDIPEGYSVSREKKERFSLILESASTNQTSMYLCASSLRVAGRYEQYFGPGTRLTVT.

V usage is TRBV18 and J usage is TRBJ2-2, with a tentative D call TRBD1 (5 bases). Germline values: CDR1 KGHSH, CDR2 LQKENI. The CDR3 runs to 14 residues. V lost 2 bases to trimming and J lost 2 bases, with 6 bases between them. CDR3 region: CASSPRGNTGELFF. CDR3 nucleotide sequence: TGTGCCAGCTCACCAAGGGGTAACACCGGGGAGCTGTTTTTT.

The V and J genes are TRBV29-1 and TRBJ1-1, with TRBD1 as a possible D gene (5 bases). This CDR3 has 11 amino acids. In germline, CDR1 is SQVTM, CDR2 ANQGSEA. Trimming took off 7 bases at V and 3 bases at J, with 9 bases between the two ends. The CDR3 DNA follows: TGCAGCGCCGCGACAGACACTGAAGCTTTCTTT. This sequence encodes CSAATDTEAFF.

This sequence joins TRBV6-5 and TRBJ2-2, with a possible D match to TRBD1 (8 bases). From germline, CDR1 is MNHEY and CDR2 SVGAGI. This CDR3 spans 15 amino acids. Deletions cut 4 bases from V and 4 bases from J, with 13 bases between. CDR3 protein: CASSLNRGGTGELFF. CDR3 nucleotides: TGTGCCAGCAGTTTAAACAGGGGGGGCACCGGGGAGCTGTTTTTT.

This chain joins TRBV28 and TRBJ2-7, with TRBD2 identical over 13 bases. With V trimmed by 5 bases and J by 5 bases, 3 bases remained unmatched. Germline assignment: CDR1 MDHEN and CDR2 SYDVKM. There are 14 residues in the CDR3. This CDR3 reads CASSRTSGRNEQYF. Written as DNA, the CDR3 is TGTGCCAGCAGTCGGACTAGCGGGAGAAACGAGCAGTACTTC. The full variable domain, completed using reference TRBV28 and TRBJ2-7, is DVKVTQSSRYLVKRTGEKVFLECVQDMDHENMFWYRQDPGLGLRLIYFSYDVKMKEKGDIPEGYSVSREKKERFSLILESASTNQTSMYLCASSRTSGRNEQYFGPGTRLTVT.

The chain combines TRBV6-2 or TRBV6-3 with TRBJ2-3; 9 nucleotides match TRBD2. The CDR3 length is 16 residues. The trim removed 4 bases at V and 0 bases at J, leaving 5 bases unmatched. Germline V gives CDR1 MNHEY, CDR2 SVGEGT. CDR3 DNA: TGTGCCAGCAGTTGGGAGCGGGAGGCTAGCACAGATACGCAGTATTTT. Translation gives CASSWEREASTDTQYF.